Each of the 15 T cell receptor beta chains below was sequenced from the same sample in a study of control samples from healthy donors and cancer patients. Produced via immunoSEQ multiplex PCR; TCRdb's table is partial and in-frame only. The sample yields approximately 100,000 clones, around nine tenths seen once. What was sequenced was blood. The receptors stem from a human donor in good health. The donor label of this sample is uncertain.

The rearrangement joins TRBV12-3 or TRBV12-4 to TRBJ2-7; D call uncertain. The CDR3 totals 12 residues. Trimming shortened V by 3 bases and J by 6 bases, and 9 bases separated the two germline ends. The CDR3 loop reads CASSLSIGEQYF. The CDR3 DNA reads TGTGCCAGCAGTTTGAGTATAGGCGAGCAGTACTTC.

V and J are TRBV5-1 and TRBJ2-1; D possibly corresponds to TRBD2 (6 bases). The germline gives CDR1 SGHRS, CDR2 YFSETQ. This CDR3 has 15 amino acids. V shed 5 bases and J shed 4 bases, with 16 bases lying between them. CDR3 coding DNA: TGCGCCAGCAGTCGGGACTCCCTGGGGTACAATGAGCAGTTCTTC. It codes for CASSRDSLGYNEQFF.

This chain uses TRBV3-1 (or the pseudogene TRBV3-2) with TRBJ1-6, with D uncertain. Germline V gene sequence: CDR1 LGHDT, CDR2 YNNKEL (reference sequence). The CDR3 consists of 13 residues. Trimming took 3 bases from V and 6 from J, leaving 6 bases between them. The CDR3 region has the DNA TGTGCCAGCAGCCAGGCGAGTAATTCACCCCTCCACTTT. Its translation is CASSQASNSPLHF.

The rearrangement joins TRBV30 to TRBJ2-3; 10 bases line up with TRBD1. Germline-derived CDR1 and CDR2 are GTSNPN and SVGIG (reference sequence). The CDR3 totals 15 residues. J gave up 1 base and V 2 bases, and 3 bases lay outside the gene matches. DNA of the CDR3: TGTGCCTGGAGTCCCGGGACAGGGGGCACAGATACGCAGTATTTT. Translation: CAWSPGTGGTDTQYF.

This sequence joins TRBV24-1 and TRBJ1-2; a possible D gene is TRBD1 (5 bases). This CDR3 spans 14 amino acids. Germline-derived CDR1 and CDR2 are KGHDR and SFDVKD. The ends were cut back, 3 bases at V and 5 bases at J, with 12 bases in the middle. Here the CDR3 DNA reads TGTGCCACCAGTGATCCCGGGACGGATTATGGCTACACCTTC. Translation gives CATSDPGTDYGYTF.

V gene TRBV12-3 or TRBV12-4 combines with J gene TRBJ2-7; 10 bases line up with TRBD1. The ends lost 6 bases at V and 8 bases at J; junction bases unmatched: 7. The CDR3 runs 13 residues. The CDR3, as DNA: TGTGCCAGCAGAACCCGACAGGGGGCGAAGCAGTACTTC. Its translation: CASRTRQGAKQYF.

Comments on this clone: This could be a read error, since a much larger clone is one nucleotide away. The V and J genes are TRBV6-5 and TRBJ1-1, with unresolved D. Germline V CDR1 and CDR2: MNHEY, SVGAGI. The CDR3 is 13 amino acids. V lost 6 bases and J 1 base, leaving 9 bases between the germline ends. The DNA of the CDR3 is TGTGCCAGCAGCCCCTCCCCGAACACTGAAGCTTTCTTT. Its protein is CASSPSPNTEAFF.

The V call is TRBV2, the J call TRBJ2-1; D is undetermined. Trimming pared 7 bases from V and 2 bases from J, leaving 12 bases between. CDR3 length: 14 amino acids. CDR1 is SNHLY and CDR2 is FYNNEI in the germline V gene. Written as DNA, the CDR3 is TGTGCCAGCACACGCGACGCCACCTACAATGAGCAGTTCTTC. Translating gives CASTRDATYNEQFF.

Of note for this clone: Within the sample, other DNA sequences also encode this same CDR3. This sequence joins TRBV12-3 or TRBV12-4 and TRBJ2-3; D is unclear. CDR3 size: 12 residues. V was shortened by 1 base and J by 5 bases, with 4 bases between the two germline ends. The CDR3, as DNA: TGTGCCAGCAGTTTAGGGGGAGATACGCAGTATTTT. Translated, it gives CASSLGGDTQYF.

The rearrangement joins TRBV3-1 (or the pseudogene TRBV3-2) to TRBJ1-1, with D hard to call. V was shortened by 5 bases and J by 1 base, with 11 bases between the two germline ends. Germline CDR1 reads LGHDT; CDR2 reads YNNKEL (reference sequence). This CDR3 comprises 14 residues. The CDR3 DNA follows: TGTGCCAGCAGCAGATTTACGGGGAACACTGAAGCTTTCTTT. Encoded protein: CASSRFTGNTEAFF.

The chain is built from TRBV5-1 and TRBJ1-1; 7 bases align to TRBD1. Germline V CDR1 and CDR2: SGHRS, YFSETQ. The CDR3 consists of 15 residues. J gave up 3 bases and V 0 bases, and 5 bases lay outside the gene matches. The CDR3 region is CASSLERRGDTEAFF. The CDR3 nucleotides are TGCGCCAGCAGCTTGGAGCGCAGGGGGGACACTGAAGCTTTCTTT.

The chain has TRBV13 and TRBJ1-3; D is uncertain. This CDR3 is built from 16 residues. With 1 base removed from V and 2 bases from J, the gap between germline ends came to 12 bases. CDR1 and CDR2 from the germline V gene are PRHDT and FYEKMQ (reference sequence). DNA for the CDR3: TGTGCCAGCAGCTTAGACCGTATGTACCCTGGAAACACCATATATTTT. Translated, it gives CASSLDRMYPGNTIYF.

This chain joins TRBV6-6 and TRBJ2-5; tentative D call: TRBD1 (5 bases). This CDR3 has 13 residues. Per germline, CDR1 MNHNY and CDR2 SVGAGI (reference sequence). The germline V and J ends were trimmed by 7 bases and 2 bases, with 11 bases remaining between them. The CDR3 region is CASNLQEQETQYF. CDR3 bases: TGTGCCAGCAATCTACAGGAGCAAGAGACCCAGTACTTC.

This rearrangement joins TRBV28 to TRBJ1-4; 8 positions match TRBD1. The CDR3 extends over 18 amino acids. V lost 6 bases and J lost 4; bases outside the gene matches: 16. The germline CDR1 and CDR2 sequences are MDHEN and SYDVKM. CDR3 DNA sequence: TGTGCCAGCAGACCCAACACAGGGACAGGCCCCTTTAATGAAAAACTGTTTTTT. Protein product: CASRPNTGTGPFNEKLFF. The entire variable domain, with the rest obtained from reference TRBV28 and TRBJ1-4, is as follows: DVKVTQSSRYLVKRTGEKVFLECVQDMDHENMFWYRQDPGLGLRLIYFSYDVKMKEKGDIPEGYSVSREKKERFSLILESASTNQTSMYLCASRPNTGTGPFNEKLFFGSGTQLSVL.

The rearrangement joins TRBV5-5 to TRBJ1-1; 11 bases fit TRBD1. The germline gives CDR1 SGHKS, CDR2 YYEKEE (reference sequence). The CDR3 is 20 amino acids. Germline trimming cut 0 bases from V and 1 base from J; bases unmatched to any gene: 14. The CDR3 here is CASSLEFGTGGSIWNTEAFF. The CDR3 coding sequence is TGTGCCAGCAGCTTGGAATTTGGGACAGGGGGATCGATATGGAACACTGAAGCTTTCTTT.